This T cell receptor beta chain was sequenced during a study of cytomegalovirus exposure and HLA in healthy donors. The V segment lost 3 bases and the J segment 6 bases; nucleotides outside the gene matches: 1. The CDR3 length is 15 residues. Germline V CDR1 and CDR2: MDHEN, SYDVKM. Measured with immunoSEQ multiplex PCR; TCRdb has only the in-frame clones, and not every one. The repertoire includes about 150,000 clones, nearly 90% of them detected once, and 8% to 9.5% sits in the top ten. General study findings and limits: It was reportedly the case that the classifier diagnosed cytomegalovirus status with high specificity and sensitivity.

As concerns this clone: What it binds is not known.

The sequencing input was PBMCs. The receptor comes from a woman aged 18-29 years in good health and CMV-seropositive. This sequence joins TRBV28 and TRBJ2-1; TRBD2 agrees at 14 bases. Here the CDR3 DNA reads TGTGCCAGCAGTTTGGGGACTAGCGGGAGCAATGAGCAGTTCTTC. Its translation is CASSLGTSGSNEQFF.